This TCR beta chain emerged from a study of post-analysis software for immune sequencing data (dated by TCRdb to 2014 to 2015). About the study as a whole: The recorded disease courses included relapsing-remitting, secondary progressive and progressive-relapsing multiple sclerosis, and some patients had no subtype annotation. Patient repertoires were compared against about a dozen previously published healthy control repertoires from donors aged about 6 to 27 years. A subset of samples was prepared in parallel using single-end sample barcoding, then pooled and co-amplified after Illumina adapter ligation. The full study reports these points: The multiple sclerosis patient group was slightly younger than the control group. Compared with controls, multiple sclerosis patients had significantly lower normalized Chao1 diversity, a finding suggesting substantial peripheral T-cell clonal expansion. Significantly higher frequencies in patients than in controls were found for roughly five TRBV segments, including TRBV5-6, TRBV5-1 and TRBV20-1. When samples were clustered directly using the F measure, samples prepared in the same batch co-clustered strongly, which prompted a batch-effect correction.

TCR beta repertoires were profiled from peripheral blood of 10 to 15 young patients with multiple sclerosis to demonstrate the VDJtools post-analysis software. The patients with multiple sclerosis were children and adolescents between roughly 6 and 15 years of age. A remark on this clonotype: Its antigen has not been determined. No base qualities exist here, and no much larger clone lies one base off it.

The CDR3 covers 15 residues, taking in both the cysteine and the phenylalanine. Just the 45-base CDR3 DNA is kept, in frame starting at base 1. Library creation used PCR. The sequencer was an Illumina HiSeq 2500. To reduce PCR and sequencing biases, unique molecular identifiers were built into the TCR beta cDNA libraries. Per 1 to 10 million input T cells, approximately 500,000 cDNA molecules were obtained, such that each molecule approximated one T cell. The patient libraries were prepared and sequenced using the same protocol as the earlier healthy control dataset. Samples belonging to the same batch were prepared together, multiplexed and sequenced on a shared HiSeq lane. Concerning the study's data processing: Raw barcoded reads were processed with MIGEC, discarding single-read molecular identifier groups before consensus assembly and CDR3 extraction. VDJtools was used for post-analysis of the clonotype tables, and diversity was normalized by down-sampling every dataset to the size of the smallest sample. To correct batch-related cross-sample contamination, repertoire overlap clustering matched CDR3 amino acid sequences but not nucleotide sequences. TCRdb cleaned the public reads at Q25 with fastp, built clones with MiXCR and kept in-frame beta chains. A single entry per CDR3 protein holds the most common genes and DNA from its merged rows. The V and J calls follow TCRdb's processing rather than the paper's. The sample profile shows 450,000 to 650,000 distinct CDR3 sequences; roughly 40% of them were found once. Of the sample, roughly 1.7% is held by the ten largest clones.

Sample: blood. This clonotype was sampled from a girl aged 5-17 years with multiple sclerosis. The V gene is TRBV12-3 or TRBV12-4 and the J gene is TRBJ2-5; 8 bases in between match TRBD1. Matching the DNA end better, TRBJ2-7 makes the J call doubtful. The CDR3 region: CASTRRLTGDYEQYF. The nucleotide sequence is TGTGCCAGCACCAGGCGCCTGACAGGGGACTACGAGCAGTACTTC.